The 10 T cell receptor beta chains listed next were all sequenced from one sample in a study of blood T cell repertoires in COVID-19. The table came from immunoSEQ multiplex PCR; TCRdb's copy has only in-frame clones and leaves some out. This table has about 200,000 clones, 80% to 90% appearing once. Specimen: peripheral blood. These TCRs come from a woman in her fifties or sixties with acute or convalescent COVID-19.

The chain employs TRBV7-2 and TRBJ2-7; tentatively, D is TRBD2 (5 bases). Germline CDR1 is SGHTA and CDR2 is FQGNSA. The CDR3 has 16 amino acids. V shed 3 bases and J shed 6 bases, with 21 bases lying between them. CDR3 protein: CASSFQKQGPLGEQYF. CDR3 nucleotides: TGTGCCAGCAGCTTCCAAAAACAAGGGCCACTAGGCGAGCAGTACTTC.

The J gene is TRBJ1-1, the V gene TRBV27; D remains ambiguous. Trimming stripped 3 bases from V and 10 bases from J, with 18 bases between. This CDR3 contains 14 residues. The germline V gene has CDR1 MNHEY and CDR2 SMNVEV (reference sequence). In DNA, the CDR3 is TGTGCCAGCAGTTTCTCGCACCTGGCCACGGGAGCTTTCTTT. Its protein product is CASSFSHLATGAFF.

The chain links TRBV3-1 (or the pseudogene TRBV3-2) to TRBJ1-4, with a weak D call TRBD1 (5 bases). V dropped 0 bases and J dropped 0 bases, with 11 bases sitting between them. The CDR3 runs to 17 residues. Germline V CDR1 and CDR2: LGHDT, YNNKEL (reference sequence). CDR3 sequence (DNA): TGTGCCAGCAGCCAAGAATTGGGGCTTGCAACTAATGAAAAACTGTTTTTT. This codes for CASSQELGLATNEKLFF.

The rearrangement uses TRBV6-5 and TRBJ1-6; 8 bases fit TRBD1. This CDR3 spans 15 amino acids. The V gene end was trimmed by 0 bases and the J gene end by 7 bases; junction bases not matched to a gene: 2. Germline CDR1 is MNHEY and CDR2 is SVGAGI. CDR3 in amino acids: CASSYSWDRNSPLHF. CDR3 nucleotides: TGTGCCAGCAGTTACTCGTGGGACAGGAATTCACCCCTCCACTTT.

This rearrangement joins TRBV18 to TRBJ1-3, with 8 bases lining up with TRBD1. V was pared by 3 bases and J by 2 bases, with 3 bases of the junction left unmatched. In germline, CDR1 is KGHSH, CDR2 LQKENI. CDR3 length: 15 residues. The CDR3 coding sequence is TGTGCCAGCTCACCGACGACAGGGGCTGGAAACACCATATATTTT. It yields the protein CASSPTTGAGNTIYF.

J is TRBJ1-2 and V is TRBV24-1, with TRBD1 identical over 9 bases. The ends lost 5 bases at V and 2 bases at J; junction bases unmatched: 2. CDR1 and CDR2 (germline): KGHDR, SFDVKD. The CDR3 covers 14 residues. The CDR3 spells CATSAGQGNYGYTF. CDR3 coding DNA: TGTGCCACCAGTGCGGGACAGGGCAACTATGGCTACACCTTC.

The V call is TRBV18, the J call TRBJ2-1; 13 bases are shared with TRBD2. The CDR3 is made up of 17 amino acids. Germline CDR1 and CDR2: KGHSH and LQKENI. V shed 6 bases and J 0 bases; nucleotides not matched to a gene: 5. CDR3 coding DNA: TGTGCCAGCTCGTGGAGGACTAGCGGGAGCTCCTACAATGAGCAGTTCTTC. It translates to CASSWRTSGSSYNEQFF.

J is TRBJ2-3 and V is TRBV19; D gene unclear. The germline gives CDR1 LNHDA, CDR2 SQIVND (reference sequence). The CDR3 runs to 13 residues. Trimming shortened V by 6 bases and J by 6 bases, and 13 bases separated the two germline ends. The CDR3 DNA follows: TGTGCCAGTAGGGAGTTTAATCCGGATACGCAGTATTTT. Its translation is CASREFNPDTQYF.

The chain uses TRBV5-1 and TRBJ2-7, with 11 bases aligning to TRBD2. V trimming: 3 bases; J trimming: 0 bases; junction bases outside the gene matches: 20. The germline V gene encodes CDR1 SGHRS and CDR2 YFSETQ. The CDR3 consists of 21 residues. CDR3 loop: CASSWSPGLAESAPSSYEQYF. The CDR3, as DNA: TGCGCCAGCAGCTGGAGCCCGGGACTAGCGGAGAGTGCCCCAAGCTCCTACGAGCAGTACTTC. Complete variable domain (other parts from reference TRBV5-1 and TRBJ2-7): KAGVTQTPRYLIKTRGQQVTLSCSPISGHRSVSWYQQTPGQGLQFLFEYFSETQRNKGNFPGRFSGRQFSNSRSEMNVSTLELGDSALYLCASSWSPGLAESAPSSYEQYFGPGTRLTVT.

The chain has TRBV10-2 and TRBJ2-3; 7 positions agree with TRBD1. Germline loops: CDR1 WSHSY, CDR2 SAAADI. This CDR3 spans 14 amino acids. J lost 2 bases, V lost 6 bases, and 5 bases had no gene match. The CDR3 here is CASRTTGYTDTQYF. CDR3 bases: TGCGCCAGCAGGACGACAGGGTACACAGATACGCAGTATTTT.